Listed here are 18 T cell receptor beta chains from one sample, sequenced in a study of T cell repertoires in cytomegalovirus infection. MiXCR, applied by TCRdb to the reads, yields one record per CDR3 protein. The data contain around 770,000 distinct CDR3 sequences, 25% to 30% of them singletons. These receptors have no identified antigens. The specimen comprised cultured CD8+ T cells from PBMCs, sampled from culture after CMV antigen stimulation. The source of these receptors is a human donor in good health (CMV status not recorded). Some clones in this sample may be carry-over from other donors' samples.

J is TRBJ2-3 and V is TRBV7-9; no clear D gene. CDR3 length equals 15 residues. V was pared by 3 bases and J by 0 bases, with 10 bases between. The germline V gene has CDR1 SEHNR and CDR2 FQNEAQ (reference sequence). CDR3 amino acids: CASSLFSASTDTQYF. The DNA for the CDR3 is TGTGCCAGCAGCTTGTTCTCTGCGAGCACAGATACGCAGTATTTT.

The CDR3 protein is CASSYPTSGGTTDTQYF. CDR3 coding DNA: TGTGCCAGCAGTTACCCAACTAGCGGGGGGACCACAGATACGCAGTATTTT. The chain carries TRBV6-2 or TRBV6-3 and TRBJ2-3, with TRBD2 identical over 12 bases. CDR3 length equals 17 residues. The V gene's germline CDR1 is MNHEY and CDR2 SVGEGT. V lost 2 bases and J lost 2; bases outside the gene matches: 5.

The gene calls are TRBV27 and TRBJ2-2; 8 bases are shared with TRBD1. The CDR3 spans 14 residues. Germline assignment: CDR1 MNHEY and CDR2 SMNVEV (reference sequence). The J segment lost 4 bases and the V segment lost 7 bases, leaving 5 bases of the junction unmatched. The CDR3 sequence is CASTDRVATGELFF. The CDR3 coding sequence is TGTGCCAGCACGGACAGGGTAGCCACCGGGGAGCTGTTTTTT.

This clonotype was detected only a few times. The chain couples TRBV7-9 to TRBJ1-2, with D possibly TRBD1 on 5 matching bases. CDR1 is SEHNR, CDR2 FQNEAQ, per germline (reference sequence). The CDR3 loop spans 14 amino acids. The germline V and J ends were trimmed by 2 bases and 5 bases, with 12 bases remaining between them. CDR3 DNA: TGTGCCAGCAGCTTACCTGGGACCAGATATGGCTACACCTTC. Its translation is CASSLPGTRYGYTF.

This clonotype was recorded a few times. This sequence joins TRBV7-8 and TRBJ1-2, with 8 bases identical to TRBD1. The V gene's germline CDR1 is SGHVS and CDR2 FQNEAQ. J gave up 3 bases and V 5 bases, and 5 bases lay outside the gene matches. This CDR3 is built from 14 residues. This CDR3 is CASSISGQDYGYTF. CDR3 coding DNA: TGTGCCAGCAGCATATCGGGACAGGACTATGGCTACACCTTC.

This clonotype was observed a handful of times. The DNA of the CDR3 is TGTGCCAGCAGTTTTGGTCTAGGGACAGATACGCAGTATTTT. Its translation: CASSFGLGTDTQYF. The V call is TRBV27, the J call TRBJ2-3; D is unclear. V shed 3 bases and J shed 3 bases, with 10 bases lying between them. Germline V gene data show CDR1 as MNHEY and CDR2 as SMNVEV (reference sequence). This CDR3 is built from 14 residues.

This clonotype was seen at least ten times. The chain recombines TRBV7-2 with TRBJ1-2, with D uncertain. Germline CDR1 reads SGHTA; CDR2 reads FQGNSA. The V gene lost 5 bases and the J gene lost 0 bases, with 10 bases spanning the gap. This CDR3 comprises 14 residues. CDR3 in DNA: TGTGCCAGCAGCCCGGACGTAGCTAACTATGGCTACACCTTC. It codes for CASSPDVANYGYTF.

This clonotype was observed a handful of times. The V call is TRBV6-5, the J call TRBJ1-5, with no clear D. The V gene lost 6 bases and the J gene lost 9 bases, with 21 bases spanning the gap. This CDR3 has 15 amino acids. Germline values: CDR1 MNHEY, CDR2 SVGAGI. The CDR3 DNA reads TGTGCCAGCAGCCCCGGGATCCGGAGTCTCTGGCCCCAGCATTTT. It is translated as CASSPGIRSLWPQHF.

In this sample, this clonotype turned up a few times. V and J are TRBV12-3 or TRBV12-4 and TRBJ2-5; D is unclear. The CDR3 totals 13 residues. Trimming shortened V by 4 bases and J by 5 bases, and 11 bases separated the two germline ends. The CDR3 sequence: CASSSDLGETQYF. The CDR3, as DNA: TGTGCCAGCAGTTCGGACCTCGGGGAGACCCAGTACTTC.

Concerning this clonotype itself: Its ends do not fully match the called genes, so a read error is possible. V and J are TRBV7-7 and TRBJ2-2; tentative D call: TRBD1 (6 bases). From germline, CDR1 is SSHAT and CDR2 FNYEAQ (reference sequence). The CDR3 is 17 amino acids. The CDR3 protein is CASSLVLGTINTGELFF. The CDR3, as DNA: TGTGCTAGCAGCTTAGTGTTAGGGACAATTAACACCGGGGAGCTGTTTTTT.

This clonotype came up a few times. The rearrangement uses TRBV6-1 and TRBJ2-1; D gene uncertain. This CDR3 has 13 amino acids. Trimming shortened V by 7 bases and J by 6 bases, and 13 bases separated the two germline ends. CDR1 MNHNS and CDR2 SASEGT come from the germline V gene. CDR3 loop: CASTFGWLNEQFF. The CDR3 DNA follows: TGTGCCAGCACCTTCGGGTGGCTCAATGAGCAGTTCTTC.

This chain uses TRBV6-1 with TRBJ1-1; tentatively, D is TRBD1 (5 bases). The germline V gene encodes CDR1 MNHNS and CDR2 SASEGT. Trimming pared 1 base from V and 4 bases from J, leaving 13 bases between. The CDR3 runs to 15 residues. CDR3 residues: CASSEDQGLGTEAFF. CDR3 DNA: TGTGCCAGCAGTGAAGATCAGGGCCTGGGCACTGAAGCTTTCTTT.

The chain joins TRBV29-1 to TRBJ2-1, with TRBD1 matching over 8 bases. With 0 bases clipped from V and 1 base from J, the junction kept 8 bases outside the gene matches. The CDR3 is made up of 17 amino acids. Germline values: CDR1 SQVTM, CDR2 ANQGSEA. This CDR3 is CSVEEDRQGSSYNEQFF. The CDR3 nucleotides are TGCAGCGTTGAAGAGGATAGACAGGGGAGTTCCTACAATGAGCAGTTCTTC.

This clonotype appeared a single time. The chain combines TRBV6-7 with TRBJ1-4; D may be TRBD1 (6 bases). TRBV6-7 is designated an ORF whose function remains uncertain. The V and J ends lost 5 bases and 8 bases respectively, with 21 bases between them. The length of the CDR3 is 16 residues. The CDR3 nucleotides are TGTGCCAGCAGTCGACGGCGGAGGGGGTTAGAAGAAAAACTGTTTTTT. Encoded protein: CASSRRRRGLEEKLFF.

The chain links TRBV6-1 to TRBJ1-2, with D uncertain. The germline V gene encodes CDR1 MNHNS and CDR2 SASEGT. This CDR3 is built from 13 residues. Trimming removed 2 bases from V and 5 bases from J, with 9 bases in between. The CDR3 loop reads CASSELGGYGYTF. Written as DNA, the CDR3 is TGTGCCAGCAGTGAACTAGGTGGTTATGGCTACACCTTC.

The chain combines TRBV27 with TRBJ2-7; 7 bases line up with TRBD1. The germline gives CDR1 MNHEY, CDR2 SMNVEV (reference sequence). The V gene end was trimmed by 4 bases and the J gene end by 2 bases; junction bases not matched to a gene: 14. This CDR3 contains 17 residues. CDR3 residues: CASSSLMSGQLPYEQYF. The CDR3 DNA reads as TGTGCCAGCAGTTCCCTTATGTCGGGACAGCTGCCCTACGAGCAGTACTTC.

The genes are TRBV10-3 and TRBJ1-2; maybe TRBD1 (5 bases). V lost 0 bases to trimming and J lost 6 bases, with 20 bases between them. Germline CDR1 and CDR2: ENHRY and SYGVKD. This CDR3 is 17 amino acids long. The CDR3 DNA sequence: TGTGCCATCAGTGAGTCCAGAACAGGAACCCTTTGGGATGGCTACACCTTC. Translated: CAISESRTGTLWDGYTF.

This clonotype was seen at least ten times. V and J are TRBV7-8 and TRBJ1-1; D might be TRBD1 (5 bases). V was shortened by 5 bases and J by 1 base, with 11 bases between the two germline ends. The CDR3 is 14 amino acids. CDR1 is SGHVS, CDR2 FQNEAQ, per germline. CDR3: CASSPWGGNTEAFF. In nucleotides, the CDR3 is TGTGCCAGCAGCCCGTGGGGCGGGAACACTGAAGCTTTCTTT.